This T cell receptor (beta chain) was captured by sequencing in a study of blood T cell repertoires in COVID-19. Study-level information: Material from acute and convalescent COVID-19 was sourced from the United States, Italy and Spain. The analysed material was cDNA or gDNA that came from T cells, B-cell-depleted T cells, or PBMCs.

Study processing details: Reference gene primer amplification in the assay estimated nucleated cell counts. The assay was immunoSEQ multiplex PCR, and TCRdb's table has in-frame clones only and misses some. D and trimming come from the DNA, and the V and J calls and clone size come from that table. This repertoire shows more than 200,000 clones, nearly 90% found once; its top ten account for around 0.7%. V gave up 6 bases and J gave up 2 bases, with 4 bases separating them. Per the germline V gene, CDR1 is MNHEY and CDR2 is SVGAGI. This CDR3 contains 11 residues. This TCR was sampled from a human donor in a cohort sampled during active COVID-19. V usage is TRBV6-5 and J usage is TRBJ1-2; D is uncertain. Input material: peripheral blood. CDR3 region: CASRTNYGYTF. The CDR3 region has the DNA TGTGCCAGCAGGACAAACTATGGCTACACCTTC.